This TCR beta chain stems from a study of vaccination effects on CD4 cells after COVID-19. Study observations and caveats: The study found marked clonal contraction of infection- and vaccine-induced clones late after vaccination.

As regards this clone: Its target is not known.

Produced via immunoSEQ multiplex PCR; TCRdb's table is partial and in-frame only. The sample lists about 70,000 clones; under 90% were seen once. The CDR3 covers 10 residues. V lost 10 bases, J lost 6 bases, and 10 bases lay in between. Germline V gene data show CDR1 as MNHEY and CDR2 as SMNVEV (reference sequence). Under the ViraFEST assay, PBMC were stimulated with viral peptide pools so that antigen-specific CD4+ T cells expanded. Sequencing was performed afterwards. Having been cultured for 10 days, the cells underwent CD4+ T cell isolation. All vaccine recipients tested negative for nucleocapsid antibodies and had never contracted SARS-CoV-2 infection. Supplemented with roughly 9 IU/ml IL-2 and 10 ug/ml peptides, some 2 million PBMC per well were kept in culture. Half-medium replacement with IL-2 medium occurred on days 3 and 7.

The rearrangement joins TRBV27 to TRBJ2-7; D is undetermined. The source is a human donor who received a COVID-19 vaccine. Sample: CD4+ T cells from PBMCs cultured with SARS-CoV-2 spike peptides, taken before COVID-19 vaccination. The CDR3 sequence: CAILRCEQYV. CDR3 DNA: TGTGCCATCCTAAGGTGCGAGCAGTACGTC.